Listed here are 13 T cell receptor beta chains from one sample, sequenced in a study of early T cells in non-severe SARS-CoV-2 infection. MiXCR was run by TCRdb on the 5' RACE reads, yielding one entry per CDR3 protein. The sample has approximately 69,000 distinct CDR3 sequences; 10% to 15% are singletons. Sequences were obtained from whole blood. Source of these receptors: an adult who was a healthcare worker with PCR-confirmed SARS-CoV-2 infection or an uninfected control (not recorded which).

V and J are TRBV12-3 or TRBV12-4 and TRBJ2-5; perhaps TRBD2 as D (5 bases). With 5 bases removed from V and 4 bases from J, the gap between germline ends came to 14 bases. The CDR3 consists of 14 residues. CDR3: CASSPHLGRETQYF. In DNA form, the CDR3 reads TGTGCCAGCAGTCCGCACTTGGGGAGAGAGACCCAGTACTTC.

The rearrangement uses TRBV20-1 and TRBJ2-3; no clear D gene. The CDR3 runs to 14 residues. Germline V gene sequence: CDR1 DFQATT, CDR2 SNEGSKA (reference sequence). Deletions cut 5 bases from V and 5 bases from J, with 17 bases between. The CDR3 sequence is CSASWSALLDTQYF. CDR3 coding DNA: TGCAGTGCTTCCTGGTCAGCTCTCCTAGATACGCAGTATTTT.

This clonotype was recorded at least ten times. The V and J genes are TRBV29-1 and TRBJ2-5; no reliable D call. The CDR3 runs to 12 residues. Germline loops: CDR1 SQVTM, CDR2 ANQGSEA. In nucleotides, the CDR3 is TGCAGTTACAAGTTCTCCCAAGAGACCCAGTACTTC. It codes for CSYKFSQETQYF.

This sequence joins TRBV10-2 and TRBJ1-1, with D possibly matching TRBD1 (5 bases). The CDR3 totals 14 residues. Trimming removed 6 bases from V and 0 bases from J, with 11 bases in between. Germline V gene data show CDR1 as WSHSY and CDR2 as SAAADI. The CDR3 region has the DNA TGCGCCAGCAGAAAGGGACGCCTGAACACTGAAGCTTTCTTT. Its protein product is CASRKGRLNTEAFF.

This sequence joins TRBV7-9 and TRBJ1-5; D gene unclear. The V end lost 5 bases, the J end lost 1 base, and 9 bases lay between the germline ends. Germline V gene lookup returns CDR1 SEHNR and CDR2 FQNEAQ (reference sequence). CDR3 length: 14 residues. The CDR3 DNA is TGTGCCAGCAGCAACGAGGTCAGCAATCAGCCCCAGCATTTT. This translates into CASSNEVSNQPQHF.

V usage is TRBV6-6 and J usage is TRBJ1-6; TRBD1 matches at 8 bases. CDR1 and CDR2 (germline): MNHNY, SVGAGI (reference sequence). This CDR3 region has 14 residues. The junction had 4 bases not matched to a gene; V was cut back by 2 bases and J by 10 bases. Written as DNA, the CDR3 is TGTGCCAGCAGTTACACAGGGGGGAGGTCACCCCTCCACTTT. Protein product: CASSYTGGRSPLHF.

Many counts were recorded for this clonotype. The rearrangement links TRBV3-1 to TRBJ2-3, with a tentative D call TRBD2 (5 bases). CDR1 is LGHDT and CDR2 is YNNKEL in the germline V gene (reference sequence). V lost 4 bases to trimming and J lost 4 bases, with 18 bases between them. CDR3 length equals 16 residues. The CDR3 is CASSLPGSRAPDTQYF. CDR3 coding DNA: TGTGCCAGCAGCCTGCCTGGGTCGCGGGCCCCAGATACGCAGTATTTT.

CDR3: CASSESGGSNQPQHF. The CDR3 region has the DNA TGTGCCAGCAGTGAATCCGGGGGTAGCAATCAGCCCCAGCATTTT. J is TRBJ1-5 and V is TRBV25-1, with D possibly matching TRBD1 (5 bases). Germline V gene sequence: CDR1 MGHDK, CDR2 SYGVNS. The CDR3 is made up of 15 amino acids. The V gene lost 1 base and the J gene lost 0 bases, with 7 bases spanning the gap.

The sample holds a few counts of this clonotype. This chain connects TRBV29-1 to TRBJ1-3; D gene unclear. Germline assignment: CDR1 SQVTM and CDR2 ANQGSEA. Trimming stripped 4 bases from V and 2 bases from J, with 9 bases between. The CDR3 extends over 13 amino acids. CDR3 sequence reads: CSVGTETGNTIYF. DNA for the CDR3: TGCAGCGTTGGTACCGAAACTGGAAACACCATATATTTT.

V and J are TRBV20-1 and TRBJ1-1; D gene uncertain. The CDR3 spans 12 residues. Germline CDR1 and CDR2: DFQATT and SNEGSKA (reference sequence). The V gene lost 0 bases and the J gene lost 4 bases, with 6 bases spanning the gap. CDR3 in amino acids: CSAREGGTEAFF. The CDR3 DNA sequence: TGCAGTGCTAGAGAGGGTGGCACTGAAGCTTTCTTT.

The chain joins TRBV6-6 to TRBJ1-4; no clear D gene. The CDR3 is made up of 15 amino acids. CDR1 and CDR2 from the germline V gene are MNHNY and SVGAGI (reference sequence). The V and J ends lost 1 base and 4 bases respectively, with 10 bases between them. CDR3 nucleotides: TGTGCCAGCAGTTACTGGCTGGGTGGTAATGAAAAACTGTTTTTT. It is translated as CASSYWLGGNEKLFF.

This clonotype was detected many times. The chain couples TRBV14 to TRBJ1-1; no clear D. From germline, CDR1 is SGHDN and CDR2 FVKESK. This CDR3 has 13 amino acids. V was clipped by 2 bases and J by 6 bases, with 10 bases between them. The CDR3 DNA reads as TGTGCCAGCAGCCAATCAAGGGTCTCTGAAGCTTTCTTT. This gives the protein CASSQSRVSEAFF. The complete variable domain, with remaining parts taken from reference TRBV14 and TRBJ1-1, reads EAGVTQFPSHSVIEKGQTVTLRCDPISGHDNLYWYRRVMGKEIKFLLHFVKESKQDESGMPNNRFLAERTGGTYSTLKVQPAELEDSGVYFCASSQSRVSEAFFGQGTRLTVV.

This clonotype has a count of ten or more. The J gene is TRBJ2-3, the V gene TRBV7-2, with D unclear. The length of the CDR3 is 15 residues. CDR1 SGHTA and CDR2 FQGNSA come from the germline V gene. V was trimmed by 1 base and J by 4 bases, leaving 12 bases between them. CDR3 region: CASSLGLGRADTQYF. The CDR3 DNA reads as TGTGCCAGCAGCTTAGGCCTAGGACGAGCAGATACGCAGTATTTT.